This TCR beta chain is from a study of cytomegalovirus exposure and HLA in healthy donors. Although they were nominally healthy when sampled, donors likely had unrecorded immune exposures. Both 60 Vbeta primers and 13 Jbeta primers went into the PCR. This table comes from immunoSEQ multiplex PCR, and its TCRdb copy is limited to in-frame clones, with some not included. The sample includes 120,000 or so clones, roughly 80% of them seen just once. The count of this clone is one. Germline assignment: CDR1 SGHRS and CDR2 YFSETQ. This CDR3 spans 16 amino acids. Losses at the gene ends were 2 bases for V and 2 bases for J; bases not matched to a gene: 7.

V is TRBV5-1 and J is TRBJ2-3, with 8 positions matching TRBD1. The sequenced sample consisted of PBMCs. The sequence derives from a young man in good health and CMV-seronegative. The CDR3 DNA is TGCGCCAGCAGCTTTTTGAGACAGGGGCCCACAGATACGCAGTATTTT. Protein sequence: CASSFLRQGPTDTQYF.